This record looks at one TCR beta chain sequence and its context. Its antigen is as yet unknown. Germline and junction disagree at one end, which may indicate a read error. This sample is part of a study of tumor and adjacent non-tumor tissue in lung cancer. Study overall: Aged about 31 to 80 years, patients included roughly ten men and a few women with stage I to III disease. Each sample yielded a few million productive TCRbeta reads on average. Study observations and caveats: Normal lung showed higher cumulative top 100 clone frequency than tumor. TCR diversity was significantly greater in tumor than normal lung tissue.

A modified ARM-PCR protocol with three rounds of nested PCR amplified TCRbeta. Each CDR3 protein is one row after TCRdb ran MiXCR on the multiplex PCR reads. This sample has 60,000 to 85,000 distinct CDR3 sequences, with around four fifths found just once. Germline CDR1 and CDR2: SQVTM and ANQGSEA. This CDR3 comprises 12 residues. No cell sorting was done before RNA was extracted from the tissue. Sequencing was done on a sample of lung tumor tissue. This chain uses TRBV29-1 with TRBJ2-7; D is unresolved. This TCR was sampled from a woman between 45 and 65 years old with non-small cell lung cancer. The CDR3 coding sequence is TGCAGCGTGGGTGACGGAACCTACGAACAGTACTTC. This gives the protein CSVGDGTYEQYF.